The sample holds many counts of the clone carrying this TCR beta chain. What it binds is not known. This record belongs to a study of neurological immune-mediated disorders. Time point given: longitudinal time-point 2. In TCRdb, the 5' RACE reads were re-called with MiXCR into one record per CDR3 protein. The table lists about 66,000 distinct CDR3 sequences, less than 10% of them singletons, with 9.5% to 15% in the top ten. Whole-study findings and limits: Whereas HTLV-1-associated myelopathy showed the most TCR clonal expansion, multiple sclerosis showed the least, with levels below those of healthy controls.

The sequencing sample was made of PBMCs. The TCR was taken from a man aged 30 to 45 in good health.

In DNA, the CDR3 is TGTGCCAGTAAGGACAGGGGGACTCAGCCCCAGCATTTT. Protein: CASKDRGTQPQHF. The rearrangement joins TRBV19 to TRBJ1-5, with 10 bases that match TRBD1. The length of the CDR3 is 13 residues. J was trimmed by 6 bases and V by 7 bases; bases with no gene match: 3. The germline V gene encodes CDR1 LNHDA and CDR2 SQIVND (reference sequence).